A single sample gave rise to the 19 T cell receptor beta chains below, sequenced in a study of blood T cells in healthy people across ages. A second about 7 to 11 cycle PCR used barcoded and J-beta primers. TCRdb fed the 5' RACE reads into MiXCR, producing one record per CDR3 protein. The sample has more than 800,000 distinct CDR3 sequences, 25% to 30% seen once. Sequencing used blood. The receptors were sampled from a woman of 80 years or more in good health.

There are a few counts of this clonotype. The chain joins TRBV6-6 to TRBJ1-2; tentative D call: TRBD1 (6 bases). The CDR3 is 16 residues long. The germline CDR1 and CDR2 sequences are MNHNY and SVGAGI (reference sequence). With 6 bases removed from V and 4 bases from J, the gap between germline ends came to 21 bases. The CDR3 spells CASRDQGPGDVYGYTF. CDR3 sequence (DNA): TGTGCCAGCAGGGATCAGGGCCCAGGGGACGTCTATGGCTACACCTTC.

The chain has TRBV28 and TRBJ1-6, with 8 bases matching TRBD1. The CDR3 totals 15 residues. Germline-derived CDR1 and CDR2 are MDHEN and SYDVKM. After removal of 8 bases from V and 9 bases from J, the junction contained 12 bases not matched to a gene. This chain's CDR3 is CASADRGLLSSPLHF. In DNA, the CDR3 is TGTGCCAGCGCCGACAGGGGACTTCTAAGTTCACCCCTCCACTTT.

Comment on this clonotype: This may stem from a read error, because a much larger clone lies one nucleotide away. DNA of the CDR3: TGTGCCAACAGCCCTAGCGGGGACCTCTACGAGCAGTACTTC. This encodes CANSPSGDLYEQYF. V and J are TRBV3-1 and TRBJ2-7, with 9 nucleotides matching TRBD2. The CDR3 runs to 14 residues. CDR1 is LGHDT and CDR2 is YNNKEL in the germline V gene (reference sequence).

Regarding this clonotype: A much larger clone is a single base away; this may be a read error. This chain connects TRBV11-2 to TRBJ2-7, with TRBD1 identical over 8 bases. The CDR3 totals 14 residues. Germline-derived CDR1 and CDR2 are SGHAT and FQNNGV. V was pared by 3 bases and J by 7 bases, with 8 bases of the junction left unmatched. In DNA form, the CDR3 reads TGTGCCAGCAGCTTCAGTACAGGGGGTGGTGAGCAGTACTTC. Translation: CASSFSTGGGEQYF.

Concerning this clonotype itself: A single base separates this from a much larger clone, so it may be a read error. The chain couples TRBV25-1 to TRBJ2-3, with D perhaps being TRBD1 or TRBD2 (5 bases each). The CDR3 length is 15 residues. V gave up 9 bases and J gave up 2 bases, with 18 bases separating them. Germline V lookup: CDR1 MGHDK, CDR2 SYGVNS. The CDR3 here is CARSGRGTVTDTQYF. The CDR3 DNA is TGTGCCAGGAGCGGACGAGGGACGGTCACAGATACGCAGTATTTT.

Note on this clonotype: This could be a read error, since a much larger clone is one nucleotide away. The J gene is TRBJ2-4, the V gene TRBV20-1; the match to TRBD1 covers 7 bases. The J call may be incorrect, as the DNA end agrees better with TRBJ2-7. The CDR3 consists of 13 residues. CDR1 is DFQATT, CDR2 SNEGSKA, per germline (reference sequence). As DNA, the CDR3 is TGCAGTGCTGGGACAGCCGCTGCCCACGAGCAGTACTTC. Translation gives CSAGTAAAHEQYF.

This clonotype came up a few times. Here the CDR3 DNA reads TGTGCCAGCAGCGCCGATATGGGCCCAGGCGGCGAGCAGTTCTTC. Translated: CASSADMGPGGEQFF. The genes are TRBV9 and TRBJ2-1; D not certain. Trimming shortened V by 3 bases and J by 10 bases, and 20 bases separated the two germline ends. This CDR3 has 15 amino acids. Per germline, CDR1 SGDLS and CDR2 YYNGEE. The variable domain in full, completed from reference TRBV9 and TRBJ2-1, reads DSGVTQTPKHLITATGQRVTLRCSPRSGDLSVYWYQQSLDQGLQFLIQYYNGEERAKGNILERFSAQQFPDLHSELNLSSLELGDSALYFCASSADMGPGGEQFFGPGTRLTVL.

There are many counts of this clonotype. V and J are TRBV7-2 and TRBJ1-2; TRBD1 might be the D (6 bases). The CDR3 is made up of 14 amino acids. The germline V gene has CDR1 SGHTA and CDR2 FQGNSA. V shed 5 bases and J shed 8 bases, with 18 bases lying between them. In DNA, the CDR3 is TGTGCCAGCAGCCGAGACCAGGGGAGAAAAGGCTACACCTTC. Translation: CASSRDQGRKGYTF.

In the case of this clonotype: This sequence may be a read error, since a much larger clone differs from it by one base. This sequence joins TRBV10-3 and TRBJ1-2, with 8 bases aligning to TRBD1. Germline V gene lookup returns CDR1 ENHRY and CDR2 SYGVKD. This CDR3 has 14 residues. With V trimmed by 6 bases and J by 6 bases, 9 bases remained unmatched. The CDR3 DNA is TGTGCCATCAGCCTACTCGCAGGGGGCCATGGCTACACCTTC. Translated, it gives CAISLLAGGHGYTF.

CDR3: CASSYPSGTVSTDTQYF. The CDR3 DNA reads as TGTGCCAGCAGTTACCCTAGCGGGACAGTGAGCACAGATACGCAGTATTTT. This rearrangement joins TRBV12-3 or TRBV12-4 to TRBJ2-3; 9 bases are shared with TRBD2. With 4 bases clipped from V and 0 bases from J, the junction kept 8 bases outside the gene matches. The CDR3 is made up of 17 amino acids.

The chain carries TRBV20-1 and TRBJ2-7; 9 bases are a match to TRBD1. Germline CDR1 reads DFQATT; CDR2 reads SNEGSKA (reference sequence). The length of the CDR3 is 14 residues. J gave up 0 bases and V 1 base, and 1 base lay outside the gene matches. CDR3 nucleotides: TGCAGTGCTAGAGGGACAGGGGACTCCTACGAGCAGTACTTC. Amino acid sequence: CSARGTGDSYEQYF.

This clonotype appeared many times. This sequence joins TRBV20-1 and TRBJ1-2; TRBD1 matches at 10 bases. CDR1 and CDR2 from the germline V gene are DFQATT and SNEGSKA (reference sequence). This CDR3 contains 13 residues. V gave up 6 bases and J gave up 6 bases; unmatched junction bases: 7. The chain's CDR3 is CSASGTGAHGYTF. CDR3 sequence (DNA): TGCAGTGCGAGCGGGACAGGGGCGCATGGCTACACCTTC.

This clonotype was seen at least ten times. The chain carries TRBV12-3 or TRBV12-4 and TRBJ2-5, with 7 bases identical to TRBD1. V trimming: 7 bases; J trimming: 3 bases; junction bases outside the gene matches: 5. This CDR3 is 13 amino acids long. As DNA, the CDR3 is TGTGCCAGCAAGTTCCAGGGGGAAGAGACCCAGTACTTC. Its translation: CASKFQGEETQYF.

This clonotype came up a few times. The CDR3 nucleotides are TGCAGCGTTGAAGGGGGAACTGGGGCCAACGTCCTGACTTTC. This encodes CSVEGGTGANVLTF. The rearrangement uses TRBV29-1 and TRBJ2-6; no firm D call. From germline, CDR1 is SQVTM and CDR2 ANQGSEA. Trimming removed 1 base from V and 2 bases from J, with 6 bases in between. CDR3 length: 14 amino acids.

The chain carries TRBV12-3 or TRBV12-4 and TRBJ2-3; D might be TRBD2 (5 bases). V gave up 7 bases and J gave up 11 bases, with 22 bases separating them. The CDR3 loop spans 14 amino acids. The CDR3: CASNLAVGADVQYF. The CDR3 DNA reads TGTGCCAGCAATCTAGCAGTGGGAGCAGATGTGCAGTATTTT.

At least ten counts were recorded for this clonotype. The V and J genes are TRBV6-1 and TRBJ2-7; D possibly uses TRBD1 or TRBD2 (6 bases each). Trimming removed 6 bases from V and 3 bases from J, with 18 bases in between. Germline CDR1 and CDR2: MNHNS and SASEGT. This CDR3 has 15 residues. DNA of the CDR3: TGTGCCAGCAGACTAGCACGGACAGCCGTCTACGAGCAGTACTTC. Translated, it gives CASRLARTAVYEQYF.

The chain joins TRBV12-3 or TRBV12-4 to TRBJ2-4, with D maybe TRBD1 (5 bases). V was trimmed by 3 bases and J by 4 bases, leaving 16 bases between them. CDR3 length: 16 amino acids. CDR3 DNA: TGTGCCAGCAGTTTTGATTCGGCCGGACAAAAAAACATTCAGTACTTC. Amino acid sequence: CASSFDSAGQKNIQYF.

The chain carries TRBV5-1 and TRBJ2-2; weak D call: TRBD2 (6 bases). The CDR3 consists of 15 residues. Between the trimmed V and J ends, which lost 1 base and 4 bases, there was a span of 11 bases. Germline CDR1 is SGHRS and CDR2 is YFSETQ. CDR3 sequence (DNA): TGCGCCAGCAGCTTGCTCCAGGAGGGCACCGGGGAGCTGTTTTTT. Amino acid sequence: CASSLLQEGTGELFF.

This clonotype was seen repeatedly, ten times or more. This chain connects TRBV12-3 or TRBV12-4 to TRBJ2-4, with 11 nucleotides matching TRBD1. The trim removed 4 bases at V and 0 bases at J, leaving 8 bases unmatched. The CDR3 spans 18 residues. The CDR3 bases are TGTGCCAGCAGTTCAGGACAGGGGGCTTTACTAGCCAAAAACATTCAGTACTTC. Translation: CASSSGQGALLAKNIQYF.